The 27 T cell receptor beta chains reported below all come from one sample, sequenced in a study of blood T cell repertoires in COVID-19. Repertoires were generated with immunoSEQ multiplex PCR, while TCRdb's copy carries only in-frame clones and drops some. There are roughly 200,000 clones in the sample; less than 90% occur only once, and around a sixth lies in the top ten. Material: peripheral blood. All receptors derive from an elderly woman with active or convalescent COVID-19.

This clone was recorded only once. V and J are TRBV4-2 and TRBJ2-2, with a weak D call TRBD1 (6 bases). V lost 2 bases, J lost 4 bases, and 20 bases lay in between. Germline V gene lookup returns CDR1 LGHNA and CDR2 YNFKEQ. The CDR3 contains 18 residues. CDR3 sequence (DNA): TGTGCCAGCAGCCAAAACCCCATGGGCGCAGGGGTCACCGGGGAGCTGTTTTTT. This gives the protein CASSQNPMGAGVTGELFF.

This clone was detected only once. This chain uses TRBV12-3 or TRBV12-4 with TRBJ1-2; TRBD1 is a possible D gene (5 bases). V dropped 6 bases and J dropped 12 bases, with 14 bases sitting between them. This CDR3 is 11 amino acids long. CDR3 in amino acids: CASSLLGPHTF. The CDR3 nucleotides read TGTGCCAGCAGCCTCCTGGGGCCACACACCTTC.

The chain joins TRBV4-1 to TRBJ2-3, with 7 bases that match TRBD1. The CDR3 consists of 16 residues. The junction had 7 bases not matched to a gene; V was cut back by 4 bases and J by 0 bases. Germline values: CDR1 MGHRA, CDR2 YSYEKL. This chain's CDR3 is CASSPTQGQSTDTQYF. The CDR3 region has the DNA TGCGCCAGCAGCCCGACACAGGGGCAGAGCACAGATACGCAGTATTTT.

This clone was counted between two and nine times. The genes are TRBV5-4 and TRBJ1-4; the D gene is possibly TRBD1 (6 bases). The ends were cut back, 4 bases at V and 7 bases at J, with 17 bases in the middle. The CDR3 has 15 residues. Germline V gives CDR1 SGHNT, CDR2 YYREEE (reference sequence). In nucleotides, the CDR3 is TGTGCCAGCAGCCGGAAGGGGGTGTTAGGTGAAAAACTGTTTTTT. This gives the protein CASSRKGVLGEKLFF.

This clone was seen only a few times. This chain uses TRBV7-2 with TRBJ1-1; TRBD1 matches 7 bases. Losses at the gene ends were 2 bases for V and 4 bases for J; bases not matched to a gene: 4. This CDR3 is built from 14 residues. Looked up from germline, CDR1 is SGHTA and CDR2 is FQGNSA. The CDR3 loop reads CASSLLQGSTEAFF. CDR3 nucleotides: TGTGCCAGCAGCTTATTACAGGGGAGCACTGAAGCTTTCTTT.

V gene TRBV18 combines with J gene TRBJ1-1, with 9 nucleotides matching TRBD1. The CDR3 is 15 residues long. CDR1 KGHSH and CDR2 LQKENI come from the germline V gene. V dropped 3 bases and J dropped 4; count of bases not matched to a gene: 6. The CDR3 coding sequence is TGTGCCAGCTCACCGACAGGGGGAGATGGCACTGAAGCTTTCTTT. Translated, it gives CASSPTGGDGTEAFF.

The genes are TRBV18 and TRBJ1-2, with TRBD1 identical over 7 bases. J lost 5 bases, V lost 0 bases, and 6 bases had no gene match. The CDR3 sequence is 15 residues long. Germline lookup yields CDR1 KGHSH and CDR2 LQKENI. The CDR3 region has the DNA TGTGCCAGCTCACCACCGGGGGACAGATTATATGGCTACACCTTC. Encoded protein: CASSPPGDRLYGYTF.

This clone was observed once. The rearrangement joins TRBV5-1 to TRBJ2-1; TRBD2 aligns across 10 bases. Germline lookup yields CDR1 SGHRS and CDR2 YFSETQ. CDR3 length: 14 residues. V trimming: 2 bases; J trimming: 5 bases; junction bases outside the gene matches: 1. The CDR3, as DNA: TGCGCCAGCAGCTTACTAGCGGGAAACAATGAGCAGTTCTTC. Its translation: CASSLLAGNNEQFF.

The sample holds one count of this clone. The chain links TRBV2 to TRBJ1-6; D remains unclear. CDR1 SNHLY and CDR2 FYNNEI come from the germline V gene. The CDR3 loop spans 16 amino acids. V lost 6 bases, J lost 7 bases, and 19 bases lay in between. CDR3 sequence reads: CASSPRWGGNNSPLHF. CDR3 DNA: TGTGCCAGCAGCCCTAGATGGGGAGGGAACAATTCACCCCTCCACTTT.

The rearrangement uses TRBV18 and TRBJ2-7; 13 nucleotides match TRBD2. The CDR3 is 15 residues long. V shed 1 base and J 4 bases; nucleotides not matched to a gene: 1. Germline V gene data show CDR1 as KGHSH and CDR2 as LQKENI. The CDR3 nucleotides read TGTGCCAGCTCACCACGGACTAGCGGGGGTTACGAGCAGTACTTC. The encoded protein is CASSPRTSGGYEQYF.

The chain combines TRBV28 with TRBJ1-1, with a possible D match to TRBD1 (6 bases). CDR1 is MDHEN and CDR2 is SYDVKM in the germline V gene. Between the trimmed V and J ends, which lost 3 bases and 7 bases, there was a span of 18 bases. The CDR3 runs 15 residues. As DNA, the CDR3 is TGTGCCAGCAGTTTGGGAACAGGGATTCAAGGTGAAGCTTTCTTT. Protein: CASSLGTGIQGEAFF. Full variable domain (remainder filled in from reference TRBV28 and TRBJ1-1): DVKVTQSSRYLVKRTGEKVFLECVQDMDHENMFWYRQDPGLGLRLIYFSYDVKMKEKGDIPEGYSVSREKKERFSLILESASTNQTSMYLCASSLGTGIQGEAFFGQGTRLTVV.

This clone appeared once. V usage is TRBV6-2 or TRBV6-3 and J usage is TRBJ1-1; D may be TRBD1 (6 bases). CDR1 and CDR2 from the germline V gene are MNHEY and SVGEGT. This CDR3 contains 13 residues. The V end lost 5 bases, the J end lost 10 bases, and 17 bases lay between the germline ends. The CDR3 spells CASSPLGALRAFF. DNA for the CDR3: TGTGCCAGCAGTCCGCTGGGGGCCCTTCGAGCTTTCTTT.

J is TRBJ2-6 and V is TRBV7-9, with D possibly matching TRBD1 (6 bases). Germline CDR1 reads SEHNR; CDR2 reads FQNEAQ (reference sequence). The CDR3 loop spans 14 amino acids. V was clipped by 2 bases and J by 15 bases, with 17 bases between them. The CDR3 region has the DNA TGTGCCAGCAGCTTATTGGCGCAGGGGAGTGACCTGACTTTC. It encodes CASSLLAQGSDLTF.

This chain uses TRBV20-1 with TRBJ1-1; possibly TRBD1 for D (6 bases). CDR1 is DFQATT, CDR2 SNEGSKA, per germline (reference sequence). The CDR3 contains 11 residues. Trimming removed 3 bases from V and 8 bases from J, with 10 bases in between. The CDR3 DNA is TGCAGTGCTAGGGAAGACAGGGAAGCTTTCTTT. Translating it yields CSAREDREAFF.

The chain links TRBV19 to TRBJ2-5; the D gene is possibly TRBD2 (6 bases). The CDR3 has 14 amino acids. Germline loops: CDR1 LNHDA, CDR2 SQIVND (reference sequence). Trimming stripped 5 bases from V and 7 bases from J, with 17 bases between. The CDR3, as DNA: TGTGCCAGTAGTTTACTCCGGGGGAAGGGGACCCAGTACTTC. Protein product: CASSLLRGKGTQYF.

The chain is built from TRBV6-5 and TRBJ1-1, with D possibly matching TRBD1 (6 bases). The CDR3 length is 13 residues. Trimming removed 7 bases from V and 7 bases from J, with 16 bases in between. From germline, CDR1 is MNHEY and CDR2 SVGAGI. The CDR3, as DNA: TGTGCCAGCAACATGGACAGAATAGGTGAAGCTTTCTTT. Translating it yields CASNMDRIGEAFF.

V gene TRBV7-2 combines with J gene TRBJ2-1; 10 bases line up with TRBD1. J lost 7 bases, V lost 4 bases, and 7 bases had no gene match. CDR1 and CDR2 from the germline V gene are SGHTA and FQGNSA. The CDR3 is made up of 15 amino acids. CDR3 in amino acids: CASSSDRGLRNEQFF. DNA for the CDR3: TGTGCCAGCAGCTCAGACAGGGGGCTTAGGAATGAGCAGTTCTTC.

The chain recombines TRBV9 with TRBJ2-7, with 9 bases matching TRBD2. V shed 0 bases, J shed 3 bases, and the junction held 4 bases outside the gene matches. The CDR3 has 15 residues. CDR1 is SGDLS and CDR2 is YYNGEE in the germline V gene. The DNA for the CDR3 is TGTGCCAGCAGCGTAGGTAGCGGGGGACTCTACGAGCAGTACTTC. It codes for CASSVGSGGLYEQYF.

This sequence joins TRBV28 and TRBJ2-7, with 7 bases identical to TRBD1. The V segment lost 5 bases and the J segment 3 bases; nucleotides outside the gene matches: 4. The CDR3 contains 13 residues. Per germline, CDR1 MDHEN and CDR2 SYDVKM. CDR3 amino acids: CASSIGGYYEQYF. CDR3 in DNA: TGTGCCAGCAGTATAGGGGGCTACTACGAGCAGTACTTC.

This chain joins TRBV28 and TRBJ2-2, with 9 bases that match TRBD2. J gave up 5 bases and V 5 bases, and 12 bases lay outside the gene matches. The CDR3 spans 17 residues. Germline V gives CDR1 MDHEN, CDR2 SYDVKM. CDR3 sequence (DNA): TGTGCCAGCAGTCGGCCATGGGGGAGCGGGGGGACCGGGGAGCTGTTTTTT. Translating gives CASSRPWGSGGTGELFF.

The CDR3 sequence is CASSERTSGQYLKYEQYF. The CDR3 bases are TGTGCCAGCAGTGAACGGACTAGCGGACAATACCTAAAGTACGAGCAGTACTTC. The J gene is TRBJ2-7, the V gene TRBV6-1; 10 nucleotides agree with TRBD2. CDR3 size: 18 residues. Per germline, CDR1 MNHNS and CDR2 SASEGT. V was clipped by 2 bases and J by 4 bases; unmatched bases: 14.

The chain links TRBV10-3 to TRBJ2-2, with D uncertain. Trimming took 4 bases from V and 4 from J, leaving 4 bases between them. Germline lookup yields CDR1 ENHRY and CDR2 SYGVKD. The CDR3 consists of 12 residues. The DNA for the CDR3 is TGTGCCATCAGTGCCGGCACCGGGGAGCTGTTTTTT. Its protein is CAISAGTGELFF.

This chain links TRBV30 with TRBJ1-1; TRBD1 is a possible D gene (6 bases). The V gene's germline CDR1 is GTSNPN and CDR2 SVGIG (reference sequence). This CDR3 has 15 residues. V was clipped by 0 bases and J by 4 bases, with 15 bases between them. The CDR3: CAWSVKRGRSTEAFF. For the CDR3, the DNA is TGTGCCTGGAGTGTAAAGCGGGGGCGCAGCACTGAAGCTTTCTTT.

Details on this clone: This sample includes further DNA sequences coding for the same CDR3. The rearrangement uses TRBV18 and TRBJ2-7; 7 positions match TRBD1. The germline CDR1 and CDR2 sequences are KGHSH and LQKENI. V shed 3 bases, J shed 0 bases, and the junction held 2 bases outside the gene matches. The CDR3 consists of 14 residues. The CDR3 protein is CASSPGTDSYEQYF. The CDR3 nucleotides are TGTGCCAGCTCACCCGGGACAGACTCCTACGAGCAGTACTTC.

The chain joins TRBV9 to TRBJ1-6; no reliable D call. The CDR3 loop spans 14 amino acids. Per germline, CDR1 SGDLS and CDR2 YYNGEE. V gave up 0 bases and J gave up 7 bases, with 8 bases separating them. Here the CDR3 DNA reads TGTGCCAGCAGCGTAGAACAGACAAATTCACCCCTCCACTTT. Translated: CASSVEQTNSPLHF.

Here the CDR3 reads CASSPVAGGVYTQYF. In nucleotides, the CDR3 is TGCGCCAGCAGCCCCGTAGCAGGGGGCGTTTATACGCAGTATTTT. This chain uses TRBV5-1 with TRBJ2-3; 8 nucleotides match TRBD1. V was pared by 4 bases and J by 7 bases, with 11 bases of the junction left unmatched. The CDR3 covers 15 residues. CDR1 and CDR2 from the germline V gene are SGHRS and YFSETQ.

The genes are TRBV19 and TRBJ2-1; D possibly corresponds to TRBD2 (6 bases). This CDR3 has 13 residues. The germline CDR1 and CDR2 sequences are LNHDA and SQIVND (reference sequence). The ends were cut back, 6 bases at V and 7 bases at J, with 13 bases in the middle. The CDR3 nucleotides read TGTGCCAGTAGCCCATATAGCGGAAATGAGCAGTTCTTC. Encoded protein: CASSPYSGNEQFF. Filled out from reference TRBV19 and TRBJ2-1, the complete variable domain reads DGGITQSPKYLFRKEGQNVTLSCEQNLNHDAMYWYRQDPGQGLRLIYYSQIVNDFQKGDIAEGYSVSREKKESFPLTVTSAQKNPTAFYLCASSPYSGNEQFFGPGTRLTVL.